This entry lists 9 T cell receptor beta chains sequenced from one sample in a study of blood T cells in healthy people across ages. A second PCR, run for 7 to 11 cycles, used a sample-barcoded 5' primer plus a J-beta primer mix. TCRdb called the 5' RACE reads again in MiXCR, with one record for every CDR3 protein. The sample records about 930,000 distinct CDR3 sequences, under 35% being singletons. The sample also formed part of further work on T cells of mothers and their children.

Sequenced input: blood. All receptors derive from a woman between 40 and 50 years old in good health.

The V gene is TRBV5-1, the J gene TRBJ2-1, with TRBD2 identical over 8 bases. The CDR3 runs 15 residues. Trimming cost V 3 bases and J 5 bases; bases outside gene matches: 7. The germline CDR1 and CDR2 sequences are SGHRS and YFSETQ. The CDR3 sequence: CASSSRGAGNNEQFF. The CDR3 DNA reads TGCGCCAGCAGCTCGCGGGGGGCCGGAAACAATGAGCAGTTCTTC.

The sample holds a few counts of this clonotype. V and J are TRBV20-1 and TRBJ1-5, with 7 bases matching TRBD1. The CDR3 runs to 15 residues. The ends lost 5 bases at V and 2 bases at J; junction bases unmatched: 9. Germline assignment: CDR1 DFQATT and CDR2 SNEGSKA (reference sequence). The CDR3 nucleotides are TGCAGTGCTCCAACCCACAGGGGAGGCAATCAGCCCCAGCATTTT. It codes for CSAPTHRGGNQPQHF.

This clonotype was detected once. The chain uses TRBV2 and TRBJ1-2, with D hard to call. Trimming shortened V by 5 bases and J by 0 bases, and 7 bases separated the two germline ends. Germline CDR1 is SNHLY and CDR2 is FYNNEI. CDR3 length: 13 residues. The CDR3 coding sequence is TGTGCCAGCAGTATAACAGCTAACTATGGCTACACCTTC. Its protein is CASSITANYGYTF.

The chain joins TRBV27 to TRBJ2-3, with unresolved D. Germline V gene lookup returns CDR1 MNHEY and CDR2 SMNVEV (reference sequence). V lost 5 bases, J lost 2 bases, and 11 bases lay in between. This CDR3 spans 14 amino acids. The CDR3 DNA is TGTGCCAGCAGTCCTCTTGACGACACAGATACGCAGTATTTT. This codes for CASSPLDDTDTQYF.

The V and J genes are TRBV5-6 and TRBJ2-7; a possible D gene is TRBD1 (5 bases). This CDR3 has 14 residues. Trimming removed 4 bases at V and 2 bases at J, with 13 bases between. Germline assignment: CDR1 SGHDT and CDR2 YYEEEE. The CDR3 loop reads CASSHMTVTYEQYF. CDR3 bases: TGTGCCAGCAGCCACATGACAGTCACCTACGAGCAGTACTTC.

In this sample, this clonotype turned up many times. The chain recombines TRBV7-2 with TRBJ1-2; 7 bases map to TRBD1. Germline lookup yields CDR1 SGHTA and CDR2 FQGNSA. The CDR3 has 12 amino acids. V was clipped by 5 bases and J by 8 bases; unmatched bases: 5. The chain's CDR3 is CASSTYRGGYTF. The CDR3 coding sequence is TGTGCCAGCAGCACTTACAGGGGCGGCTACACCTTC.

This clonotype was seen a handful of times. The DNA for the CDR3 is TGTGCCAGCAGTTTACTCGGGGACGAAAACATTCAGTACTTC. Protein sequence: CASSLLGDENIQYF. The V call is TRBV28, the J call TRBJ2-4; D is perhaps TRBD1 or TRBD2 (5 bases each). Germline V CDR1 and CDR2: MDHEN, SYDVKM. This CDR3 has 14 residues. Trimming removed 2 bases from V and 5 bases from J, with 10 bases in between.

About this clonotype itself: Given a much more abundant clone one base away, this may be a read error. The chain recombines TRBV20-1 with TRBJ2-4, with D perhaps matching TRBD2 (6 bases). The CDR3 covers 14 residues. Germline V gene sequence: CDR1 DFQATT, CDR2 SNEGSKA (reference sequence). In DNA form, the CDR3 reads TGCAGTGCTAGAGGCGGGGTGGCCAAAAGCATTCAGTACTTC. Translating gives CSARGGVAKSIQYF.

This clonotype was seen repeatedly, ten times or more. The V gene is TRBV29-1, the J gene TRBJ2-5; no clear D. The V and J ends lost 4 bases and 3 bases respectively, with 9 bases between them. This CDR3 comprises 12 residues. Germline V gives CDR1 SQVTM, CDR2 ANQGSEA. This CDR3 is CSVAPSEETQYF. CDR3 DNA sequence: TGCAGCGTTGCGCCCTCGGAAGAGACCCAGTACTTC.